The clone carrying this TCR beta chain showed up just a few times. The antigen is undetermined. In TCRdb, the 5' RACE reads were re-called with MiXCR into one record per CDR3 protein. The data hold about 920,000 distinct CDR3 sequences, with over 9% observed a single time. These data originate in a study of identical twins. Study conclusions and caveats: There was more out-of-frame TCR alpha sharing in monozygotic twins than models estimated. Fewer insertions characterized abundant cord blood beta clonotypes, whereas memory repertoires showed none. Out-of-frame alpha sequences shared by twins were enriched for low generation probability. It was cross-sectional statistical analysis, not following the same donors, that the conclusions relied on.

V lost 5 bases, J lost 7 bases, and 20 bases lay in between. The CDR3 is 16 amino acids. Germline lookup yields CDR1 SEHNR and CDR2 FQNEAQ (reference sequence). These data also formed part of another study, on yellow fever vaccine responses in identical twins.

Sequencing was performed on PBMCs. The TCR comes from a woman younger than 30 in good health. The rearrangement uses TRBV7-9 and TRBJ1-4; TRBD1 might be the D (5 bases). The CDR3 DNA reads TGTGCCAGCAGCCCCCCTCTGGACACGGTGGGTGAAAAACTGTTTTTT. As protein: CASSPPLDTVGEKLFF.